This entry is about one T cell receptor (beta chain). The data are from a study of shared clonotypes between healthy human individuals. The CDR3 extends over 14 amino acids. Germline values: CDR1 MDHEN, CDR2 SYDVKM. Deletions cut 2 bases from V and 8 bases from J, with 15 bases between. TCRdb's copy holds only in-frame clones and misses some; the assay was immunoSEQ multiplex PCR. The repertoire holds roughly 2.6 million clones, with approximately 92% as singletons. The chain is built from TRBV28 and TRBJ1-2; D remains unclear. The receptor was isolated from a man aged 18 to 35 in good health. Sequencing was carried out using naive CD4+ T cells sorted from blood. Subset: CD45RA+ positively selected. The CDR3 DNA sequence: TGTGCCAGCAGTTTAATCCCTGCGGGTCACGGCTACACCTTC. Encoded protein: CASSLIPAGHGYTF.